The sequence of this T cell receptor (beta chain) was determined in a study of T cell responses to AZD1222 COVID-19 vaccine. Study information: The study pooled second doses at about 4 or about 12 weeks.

Sequencing used immunoSEQ multiplex PCR; TCRdb keeps in-frame clones, though not all of them. Of approximately 100,000 clones listed, roughly nine tenths are singletons. Worth noting for this clone: Antigen: not known.

Study-level findings and limits: The reported proportion of spike-specific TCRs targeting unmutated variant regions was nearly half. Among those given AZD1222, only six were seropositive at baseline. White British people made up most donors, females outnumbered males, and clonal diversity was possibly underestimated.

This CDR3 is 15 amino acids long. The V gene lost 3 bases and the J gene lost 0 bases, with 6 bases spanning the gap. CDR1 and CDR2 (germline): MDHEN, SYDVKM. The V gene is TRBV28, the J gene TRBJ1-6; no clear D. The sequencing used peripheral blood, collected on day 0 of AZD1222 vaccination. The sequence was obtained from an adult in good health. The CDR3 DNA is TGTGCCAGCAGTTTCGGCCGCTCCTATAATTCACCCCTCCACTTT. Translating gives CASSFGRSYNSPLHF.